The 15 T cell receptor beta chains reported below all come from one sample, sequenced in a study of shared clonotypes between healthy human individuals. Data came from immunoSEQ multiplex PCR; TCRdb stores just in-frame clones and leaves some out. This repertoire shows over 2 million clones, roughly 95% found once; its top ten account for more than 0.95%. Naive CD8 cells comprised CD45RO-negative, CCR7-positively selected cells, excluding terminally differentiated effector memory CD45RA+ cells. The sequenced material came from naive CD8+ T cells sorted from blood. The receptors were sampled from a young man in good health.

The chain combines TRBV30 with TRBJ1-1; possibly TRBD1 for D (5 bases). CDR1 and CDR2 from the germline V gene are GTSNPN and SVGIG (reference sequence). Trimming took off 2 bases at V and 8 bases at J, with 15 bases between the two ends. The CDR3 is 13 amino acids. The CDR3 nucleotides read TGTGCCTGGAGTCCAGATTGGGACCTAGAAGCTTTCTTT. This translates into CAWSPDWDLEAFF. Using reference TRBV30 and TRBJ1-1 for the parts outside the CDR3, the full variable domain is SQTIHQWPATLVQPVGSPLSLECTVEGTSNPNLYWYRQAAGRGLQLLFYSVGIGQISSEVPQNLSASRPQDRQFILSSKKLLLSDSGFYLCAWSPDWDLEAFFGQGTRLTVV.

The chain has TRBV19 and TRBJ2-1, with 7 bases lining up with TRBD2. V shed 7 bases and J 5 bases; nucleotides not matched to a gene: 8. CDR3 length equals 14 residues. The germline CDR1 and CDR2 sequences are LNHDA and SQIVND (reference sequence). CDR3 nucleotides: TGTGCCAGTACCAATCCCCGGGAGGACAATGAGCAGTTCTTC. Translating gives CASTNPREDNEQFF.

Only a few counts were recorded for this clone. The chain has TRBV7-8 and TRBJ2-1, with TRBD2 identical over 8 bases. The CDR3 runs 18 residues. CDR1 is SGHVS, CDR2 FQNEAQ, per germline. V lost 1 base and J lost 0; bases outside the gene matches: 8. Here the CDR3 reads CASSLVPTSVSSYNEQFF. DNA for the CDR3: TGTGCCAGCAGCTTAGTGCCGACTAGCGTAAGCTCCTACAATGAGCAGTTCTTC.

The sample holds one count of this clone. One end of the junction is discordant with germline, which a read error may explain. The rearrangement joins TRBV19 to TRBJ1-5, with 9 bases identical to TRBD1. CDR1 is LNHDA and CDR2 is SQIVND in the germline V gene (reference sequence). There are 17 residues in the CDR3. CDR3 nucleotide sequence: TGTGCCAGTACTATAGGACAGGGGCTTAGGATGGAACAGCCCCAGCATTTT. It is translated as CASTIGQGLRMEQPQHF. The full variable domain, in which reference TRBV19 and TRBJ1-5 provide the parts outside the CDR3, is DGGITQSPKYLFRKEGQNVTLSCEQNLNHDAMYWYRQDPGQGLRLIYYSQIVNDFQKGDIAEGYSVSREKKESFPLTVTSAQKNPTAFYLCASTIGQGLRMEQPQHFGDGTRLSIL.

About this clone: The same CDR3 can be traced to other DNA sequences in this sample. The chain couples TRBV4-1 to TRBJ2-7; 8 positions match TRBD1. The CDR3 runs 14 residues. J was trimmed by 4 bases and V by 2 bases; bases with no gene match: 4. Germline V gives CDR1 MGHRA, CDR2 YSYEKL. This chain's CDR3 is CASSQRQGAYEQYF. CDR3 nucleotides: TGCGCCAGCAGCCAACGGCAGGGGGCGTACGAGCAGTACTTC.

The chain recombines TRBV5-1 with TRBJ2-7; D unresolved. The V and J ends lost 0 bases and 6 bases respectively, with 10 bases between them. Germline loops: CDR1 SGHRS, CDR2 YFSETQ. The CDR3 spans 13 residues. CDR3 coding DNA: TGCGCCAGCAGCTTGGCGGGCAGTCCCGAGCAGTACTTC. The encoded protein is CASSLAGSPEQYF.

The chain joins TRBV4-1 to TRBJ2-3; D is unclear. CDR1 MGHRA and CDR2 YSYEKL come from the germline V gene. The CDR3 runs to 15 residues. V was shortened by 6 bases and J by 4 bases, with 17 bases between the two germline ends. CDR3 residues: CASSPGTEGPDTQYF. The CDR3 region has the DNA TGCGCCAGCAGTCCCGGAACGGAAGGACCAGATACGCAGTATTTT.

The chain couples TRBV7-9 to TRBJ2-2; no firm D call. Trimming took off 2 bases at V and 7 bases at J, with 8 bases between the two ends. The CDR3 has 13 residues. The germline gives CDR1 SEHNR, CDR2 FQNEAQ (reference sequence). CDR3 loop: CASSLSFRGELFF. In DNA form, the CDR3 reads TGTGCCAGCAGCTTATCATTCCGCGGGGAGCTGTTTTTT.

V gene TRBV5-8 combines with J gene TRBJ2-7; a possible D gene is TRBD1 (6 bases). In germline, CDR1 is SGHTS, CDR2 YDEGEE. The CDR3 extends over 15 amino acids. V was cut by 0 bases and J by 4 bases, with 14 bases left in between. The DNA of the CDR3 is TGTGCCAGCAGCTTGGCCGGCGGTAGGGGGTACGAGCAGTACTTC. This sequence encodes CASSLAGGRGYEQYF.

The rearrangement links TRBV7-9 to TRBJ2-7, with D perhaps TRBD1 (6 bases). The V gene lost 6 bases and the J gene lost 3 bases, with 15 bases spanning the gap. This CDR3 is 14 amino acids long. Germline loops: CDR1 SEHNR, CDR2 FQNEAQ (reference sequence). The CDR3 coding sequence is TGTGCCAGCAGTTTCGGTCACAGGGACTACGAGCAGTACTTC. Translated: CASSFGHRDYEQYF.

The CDR3 protein is CASSPGTWGYTF. The CDR3 DNA reads TGTGCCAGCAGCCCTGGGACTTGGGGCTACACCTTC. V gene TRBV5-4 combines with J gene TRBJ1-2, with a possible D match to TRBD1 (5 bases). This CDR3 region has 12 residues. Germline V gives CDR1 SGHNT, CDR2 YYREEE (reference sequence). Trimming took off 4 bases at V and 8 bases at J, with 12 bases between the two ends.

This clone was seen just once. The chain uses TRBV30 and TRBJ1-1; the D is unclear. The germline V gene has CDR1 GTSNPN and CDR2 SVGIG (reference sequence). V was clipped by 1 base and J by 0 bases, with 9 bases between them. The CDR3 is 14 residues long. CDR3 loop: CAWSGGNLNTEAFF. The CDR3 region has the DNA TGTGCCTGGAGTGGAGGGAATTTGAACACTGAAGCTTTCTTT.

The gene calls are TRBV6-6 and TRBJ2-5, with TRBD1 as a possible D gene (6 bases). Germline loops: CDR1 MNHNY, CDR2 SVGAGI (reference sequence). The CDR3 runs 16 residues. The V gene lost 6 bases and the J gene lost 5 bases, with 22 bases spanning the gap. CDR3 region: CASRPGTFYNGETQYF. As DNA, the CDR3 is TGTGCCAGCAGACCCGGGACATTCTACAACGGGGAGACCCAGTACTTC.

As to this clone: The same CDR3 also results from other DNA sequences found in this sample. The J gene is TRBJ1-1, the V gene TRBV5-6, with D possibly matching TRBD1 (5 bases). CDR3 size: 12 residues. The V and J ends lost 0 bases and 8 bases respectively, with 8 bases between them. Germline V CDR1 and CDR2: SGHDT, YYEEEE. The CDR3 sequence: CASSLDGGEAFF. DNA of the CDR3: TGTGCCAGCAGCTTGGACGGGGGGGAAGCTTTCTTT. Combining the CDR3 with reference TRBV5-6 and TRBJ1-1 gives the whole variable domain DAGVTQSPTHLIKTRGQQVTLRCSPKSGHDTVSWYQQALGQGPQFIFQYYEEEERQRGNFPDRFSGHQFPNYSSELNVNALLLGDSALYLCASSLDGGEAFFGQGTRLTVV.

This chain connects TRBV9 to TRBJ2-1; 15 nucleotides match TRBD2. The CDR3 consists of 17 residues. J lost 4 bases, V lost 4 bases, and 6 bases had no gene match. Looked up from germline, CDR1 is SGDLS and CDR2 is YYNGEE. The CDR3, as DNA: TGTGCCAGCAGCCTCCGGACTAGCGGGGGGGCTTACAATGAGCAGTTCTTC. Its protein is CASSLRTSGGAYNEQFF.